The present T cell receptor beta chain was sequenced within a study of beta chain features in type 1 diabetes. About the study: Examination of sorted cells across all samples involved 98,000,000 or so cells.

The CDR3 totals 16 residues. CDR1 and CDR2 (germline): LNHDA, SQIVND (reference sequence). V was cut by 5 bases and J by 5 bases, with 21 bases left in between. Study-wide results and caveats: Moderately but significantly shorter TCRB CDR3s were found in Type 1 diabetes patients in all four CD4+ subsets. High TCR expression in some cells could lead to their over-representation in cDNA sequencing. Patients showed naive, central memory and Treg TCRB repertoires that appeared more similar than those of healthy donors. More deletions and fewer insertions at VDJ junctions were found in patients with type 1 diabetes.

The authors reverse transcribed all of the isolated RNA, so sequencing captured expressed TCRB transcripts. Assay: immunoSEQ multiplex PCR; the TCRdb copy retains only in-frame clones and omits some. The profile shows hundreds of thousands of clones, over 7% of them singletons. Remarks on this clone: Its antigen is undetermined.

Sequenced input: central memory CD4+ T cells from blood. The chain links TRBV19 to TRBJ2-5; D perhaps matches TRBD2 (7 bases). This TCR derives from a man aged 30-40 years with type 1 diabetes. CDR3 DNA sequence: TGTGCCAGTAGTCCGGGGGGCCGGTCTCGTAGGGAGACCCAGTACTTC. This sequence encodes CASSPGGRSRRETQYF.